Shown below are 29 T cell receptor beta chains from a single sample sequenced in a study of T cells in tuberculosis. Specified time point: new active TB diagnosis, blood taken before or within 7 days of starting treatment. Only in-frame clones appear in the TCRdb table, and some are missing; sequencing was by immunoSEQ multiplex PCR. The sample consists of about 53,000 clones, roughly 96% of them appearing once. Specimen: PBMCs, collected at tuberculosis diagnosis. The receptors were gathered from an adult with tuberculosis.

The CDR3 protein is CASSRTGLGTEAFF. CDR3 nucleotides: TGTGCCAGCAGCCGGACAGGGCTGGGCACTGAAGCTTTCTTT. J is TRBJ1-1 and V is TRBV27; TRBD1 aligns across 8 bases. The CDR3 runs to 14 residues. Germline V lookup: CDR1 MNHEY, CDR2 SMNVEV (reference sequence). Trimming removed 6 bases from V and 4 bases from J; junction bases left unmatched: 7.

This clone is a singleton in its sample. The genes are TRBV2 and TRBJ2-7; TRBD2 aligns across 7 bases. The CDR3 extends over 15 amino acids. V dropped 7 bases and J dropped 3; count of bases not matched to a gene: 12. Germline CDR1 is SNHLY and CDR2 is FYNNEI. CDR3 sequence reads: CASTREDLENYEQYF. The CDR3 DNA reads as TGTGCCAGCACCCGGGAGGATTTGGAAAACTACGAGCAGTACTTC.

The table lists this clone with a count of one. The rearrangement uses TRBV1 and TRBJ2-1; the table assigns TRBD1, which was not confirmed against the DNA. TRBV1 is a recognized pseudogene. The CDR3 loop spans 16 amino acids. The CDR3 spells CTSSQPDRGPYNEQFF. CDR3 sequence (DNA): TGCACCAGCAGCCAACCGGACAGGGGTCCCTACAATGAGCAGTTCTTC.

This clone has only one observation. This chain uses TRBV5-1 with TRBJ2-1; 7 bases match TRBD2. CDR1 and CDR2 (germline): SGHRS, YFSETQ. The CDR3 runs to 14 residues. Trimming took 5 bases from V and 7 from J; bases not matched to a gene: 9. CDR3: CASRAGARENEQFF. As DNA, the CDR3 is TGCGCCAGCAGGGCGGGAGCTAGGGAGAATGAGCAGTTCTTC.

The DNA for the CDR3 is TGTGCCAGCAGCCCACGGACAGGGAGTTCGGGGAACTATGGCTACACCTTC. Translated, it gives CASSPRTGSSGNYGYTF. The genes are TRBV7-8 and TRBJ1-2, with 8 bases lining up with TRBD1. The V gene end was trimmed by 5 bases and the J gene end by 2 bases; junction bases not matched to a gene: 13. This CDR3 region has 17 residues. Germline assignment: CDR1 SGHVS and CDR2 FQNEAQ.

The genes are TRBV28 and TRBJ1-1, with 8 bases matching TRBD1. With V trimmed by 5 bases and J by 1 base, 9 bases remained unmatched. Germline-derived CDR1 and CDR2 are MDHEN and SYDVKM. The CDR3 extends over 16 amino acids. The DNA for the CDR3 is TGTGCCAGCAGTCGAATTCCGGGACAGGCGAACACTGAAGCTTTCTTT. This translates into CASSRIPGQANTEAFF. The complete variable domain, with remaining parts taken from reference TRBV28 and TRBJ1-1, reads DVKVTQSSRYLVKRTGEKVFLECVQDMDHENMFWYRQDPGLGLRLIYFSYDVKMKEKGDIPEGYSVSREKKERFSLILESASTNQTSMYLCASSRIPGQANTEAFFGQGTRLTVV.

The chain links TRBV6-6 to TRBJ2-5; a possible D gene is TRBD2 (6 bases). The germline V and J ends were trimmed by 6 bases and 6 bases, with 17 bases remaining between them. In germline, CDR1 is MNHNY, CDR2 SVGAGI (reference sequence). The CDR3 totals 14 residues. CDR3 sequence (DNA): TGTGCCAGCAGGCGCCCGGGGGACGGACAGACCCAGTACTTC. Translated: CASRRPGDGQTQYF.

This sequence joins TRBV4-2 and TRBJ2-3; TRBD2 might be the D (6 bases). CDR3 length: 18 amino acids. The V gene's germline CDR1 is LGHNA and CDR2 YNFKEQ. V was clipped by 0 bases and J by 4 bases, with 20 bases between them. The CDR3 sequence: CASSQDWKRAGGADTQYF. The CDR3, as DNA: TGTGCCAGCAGCCAAGATTGGAAGCGAGCGGGCGGGGCAGATACGCAGTATTTT.

The gene calls are TRBV23-1 and TRBJ2-7, with D perhaps TRBD1 (5 bases). Being an ORF, TRBV23-1 has a function that is uncertain. The CDR3 has 15 residues. The germline V and J ends were trimmed by 0 bases and 0 bases, with 9 bases remaining between them. The chain's CDR3 is CASSQSKGYSYEQYF. The CDR3 bases are TGCGCCAGCAGTCAATCTAAGGGGTACTCCTACGAGCAGTACTTC.

This rearrangement joins TRBV6-1 to TRBJ1-4; no clear D gene. This CDR3 comprises 15 residues. Germline V lookup: CDR1 MNHNS, CDR2 SASEGT. Trimming removed 5 bases from V and 0 bases from J, with 10 bases in between. The CDR3 spells CASSKDGATNEKLFF. The CDR3 DNA reads as TGTGCCAGCAGTAAAGACGGTGCAACTAATGAAAAACTGTTTTTT.

The chain carries TRBV5-4 and TRBJ2-2; weak D call: TRBD2 (5 bases). The CDR3 loop spans 15 amino acids. V was trimmed by 2 bases and J by 4 bases, leaving 12 bases between them. Germline V gene lookup returns CDR1 SGHNT and CDR2 YYREEE (reference sequence). CDR3 bases: TGTGCCAGCAGCTTTTCCGGGATCCGCACCGGGGAGCTGTTTTTT. As protein: CASSFSGIRTGELFF. Full variable domain (missing parts from reference TRBV5-4 and TRBJ2-2): ETGVTQSPTHLIKTRGQQVTLRCSSQSGHNTVSWYQQALGQGPQFIFQYYREEENGRGNFPPRFSGLQFPNYSSELNVNALELDDSALYLCASSFSGIRTGELFFGEGSRLTVL.

V is TRBV5-1 and J is TRBJ2-1; 11 bases agree with TRBD2. The ends lost 0 bases at V and 5 bases at J; junction bases unmatched: 4. From germline, CDR1 is SGHRS and CDR2 YFSETQ. The CDR3 covers 16 residues. The CDR3: CASSLGLAGTDNEQFF. For the CDR3, the DNA is TGCGCCAGCAGCTTGGGACTAGCGGGAACAGACAATGAGCAGTTCTTC.

V and J are TRBV9 and TRBJ2-1; D not resolved. Trimming removed 0 bases from V and 0 bases from J, with 4 bases in between. This CDR3 comprises 14 residues. Germline values: CDR1 SGDLS, CDR2 YYNGEE. CDR3 nucleotide sequence: TGTGCCAGCAGCGTAGTTAGCTCCTACAATGAGCAGTTCTTC. Its protein is CASSVVSSYNEQFF. Supplemented by reference TRBV9 and TRBJ2-1, the full variable domain reads DSGVTQTPKHLITATGQRVTLRCSPRSGDLSVYWYQQSLDQGLQFLIQYYNGEERAKGNILERFSAQQFPDLHSELNLSSLELGDSALYFCASSVVSSYNEQFFGPGTRLTVL.

This chain connects TRBV7-9 to TRBJ2-3; 8 bases map to TRBD2. Germline trimming cut 8 bases from V and 1 base from J; bases unmatched to any gene: 2. This CDR3 has 13 amino acids. Germline CDR1 and CDR2: SEHNR and FQNEAQ (reference sequence). The CDR3 loop is CASGLAGTDTQYF. The CDR3 region has the DNA TGTGCCAGCGGACTAGCTGGCACAGATACGCAGTATTTT.

The V and J genes are TRBV10-3 and TRBJ2-2; 7 nucleotides line up with TRBD1. This CDR3 comprises 14 residues. Germline V gene lookup returns CDR1 ENHRY and CDR2 SYGVKD. Trimming cost V 5 bases and J 4 bases; bases outside gene matches: 4. The DNA of the CDR3 is TGTGCCATCAGTACAGGGGTCAGCACCGGGGAGCTGTTTTTT. Its protein product is CAISTGVSTGELFF.

This rearrangement joins TRBV15 to TRBJ2-1; D is possibly TRBD2 (6 bases). With 0 bases removed from V and 9 bases from J, the gap between germline ends came to 12 bases. Germline CDR1 and CDR2: LNHNV and YYDKDF (reference sequence). The CDR3 is 14 amino acids. CDR3 protein: CATSRDGGWGEQFF. The CDR3 DNA reads as TGTGCCACCAGCAGAGATGGAGGGTGGGGTGAGCAGTTCTTC. The whole variable domain, remainder taken from reference TRBV15 and TRBJ2-1, is DAMVIQNPRYQVTQFGKPVTLSCSQTLNHNVMYWYQQKSSQAPKLLFHYYDKDFNNEADTPDNFQSRRPNTSFCFLDIRSPGLGDTAMYLCATSRDGGWGEQFFGPGTRLTVL.

The chain joins TRBV9 to TRBJ2-5, with 9 bases matching TRBD1. V dropped 0 bases and J dropped 0; count of bases not matched to a gene: 3. CDR1 is SGDLS and CDR2 is YYNGEE in the germline V gene. The CDR3 has 16 amino acids. The CDR3 DNA sequence: TGTGCCAGCAGCGTAGACAGGGGGCAATACCAAGAGACCCAGTACTTC. Amino acid sequence: CASSVDRGQYQETQYF.

V and J are TRBV7-2 and TRBJ2-7; D possibly corresponds to TRBD1 (7 bases). The CDR3 is 15 residues long. The V end lost 1 base, the J end lost 3 bases, and 13 bases lay between the germline ends. CDR1 and CDR2 from the germline V gene are SGHTA and FQGNSA. The CDR3 reads CASSLGGDRFYEQYF. Written as DNA, the CDR3 is TGTGCCAGCAGCTTAGGGGGGGACAGATTCTACGAGCAGTACTTC.

The chain employs TRBV11-3 and TRBJ2-7, with TRBD2 as a possible D gene (6 bases). Between the trimmed V and J ends, which lost 5 bases and 3 bases, there was a span of 20 bases. The CDR3 extends over 16 amino acids. Germline lookup yields CDR1 SGHNT and CDR2 YENEEA. CDR3 in amino acids: CASSRQRVAIRYEQYF. In DNA, the CDR3 is TGTGCCAGCAGCCGGCAGCGGGTAGCTATTCGCTACGAGCAGTACTTC.

The chain carries TRBV27 and TRBJ1-2; 7 bases fit TRBD1. V lost 6 bases to trimming and J lost 1 base; unmatched junction nucleotides: 5. Germline CDR1 and CDR2: MNHEY and SMNVEV (reference sequence). The CDR3 spans 14 residues. The CDR3 region has the DNA TGTGCCAGCAGGGAAGCAGGGGGTAACTATGGCTACACCTTC. It codes for CASREAGGNYGYTF.

This chain uses TRBV6-5 with TRBJ1-1; D remains ambiguous. CDR1 MNHEY and CDR2 SVGAGI come from the germline V gene. CDR3 size: 14 residues. Trimming removed 6 bases from V and 0 bases from J, with 11 bases in between. CDR3 sequence (DNA): TGTGCCAGCAGGGTCGTGGCGGTGAACACTGAAGCTTTCTTT. Protein sequence: CASRVVAVNTEAFF.

This clone was observed a single time. The chain carries TRBV7-9 and TRBJ2-3, with D uncertain. The CDR3 sequence is 16 residues long. Trimming stripped 1 base from V and 2 bases from J, with 13 bases between. The germline gives CDR1 SEHNR, CDR2 FQNEAQ (reference sequence). The CDR3 sequence: CASSLVNGYVTDTQYF. DNA for the CDR3: TGTGCCAGCAGCTTAGTTAACGGGTATGTCACAGATACGCAGTATTTT.

This sequence joins TRBV5-4 and TRBJ2-2; unclear D gene. CDR1 and CDR2 from the germline V gene are SGHNT and YYREEE (reference sequence). This CDR3 region has 13 residues. V lost 2 bases to trimming and J lost 8 bases, with 10 bases between them. The CDR3 DNA reads TGTGCCAGCAGCTTCTCGGGTTTAGGGGAGCTGTTTTTT. Protein sequence: CASSFSGLGELFF.

V is TRBV5-5 and J is TRBJ2-2; D possibly corresponds to TRBD1 (6 bases). Germline V lookup: CDR1 SGHKS, CDR2 YYEKEE (reference sequence). The ends were cut back, 1 base at V and 1 base at J, with 11 bases in the middle. There are 16 residues in the CDR3. Here the CDR3 DNA reads TGTGCCAGCAGCTTGATACCAGGGGTGAACACCGGGGAGCTGTTTTTT. Translated, it gives CASSLIPGVNTGELFF.

The J gene is TRBJ2-1, the V gene TRBV30, with 9 bases that match TRBD1. V dropped 4 bases and J dropped 7; count of bases not matched to a gene: 14. This CDR3 is 16 amino acids long. Germline loops: CDR1 GTSNPN, CDR2 SVGIG (reference sequence). CDR3 in amino acids: CAWTPGDRVIGNEQFF. The CDR3 DNA is TGTGCCTGGACCCCCGGGGACAGGGTTATCGGAAATGAGCAGTTCTTC.

This clone appeared a single time. This chain links TRBV6-6 with TRBJ2-1, with a weak D call TRBD1 (5 bases). The germline V gene encodes CDR1 MNHNY and CDR2 SVGAGI (reference sequence). CDR3 length: 15 amino acids. V lost 5 bases and J lost 3, with 14 bases in between. In DNA, the CDR3 is TGTGCCAGCAGTCCAGACAGATCTTACTACAATGAGCAGTTCTTC. It is translated as CASSPDRSYYNEQFF.

The chain combines TRBV7-2 with TRBJ2-1, with 12 bases matching TRBD2. This CDR3 has 19 residues. Germline-derived CDR1 and CDR2 are SGHTA and FQGNSA. Losses at the gene ends were 3 bases for V and 3 bases for J; bases not matched to a gene: 12. The chain's CDR3 is CASSLMSSGRARNYNEQFF. Here the CDR3 DNA reads TGTGCCAGCAGCTTGATGTCTAGCGGGAGGGCACGGAACTACAATGAGCAGTTCTTC.

V and J are TRBV19 and TRBJ1-5, with D possibly matching TRBD1 (6 bases). Trimming removed 7 bases at V and 4 bases at J, with 11 bases between. This CDR3 region has 13 residues. Looked up from germline, CDR1 is LNHDA and CDR2 is SQIVND (reference sequence). The CDR3 sequence is CASMDSLNQPQHF. The CDR3 DNA reads TGTGCCAGTATGGACAGTTTAAATCAGCCCCAGCATTTT.

The chain recombines TRBV2 with TRBJ1-1; D call uncertain. Between the trimmed V and J ends, which lost 4 bases and 7 bases, there was a span of 10 bases. The germline V gene has CDR1 SNHLY and CDR2 FYNNEI. CDR3 size: 12 residues. This CDR3 is CASSASGNEAFF. Written as DNA, the CDR3 is TGTGCCAGCAGTGCCTCAGGAAATGAAGCTTTCTTT.